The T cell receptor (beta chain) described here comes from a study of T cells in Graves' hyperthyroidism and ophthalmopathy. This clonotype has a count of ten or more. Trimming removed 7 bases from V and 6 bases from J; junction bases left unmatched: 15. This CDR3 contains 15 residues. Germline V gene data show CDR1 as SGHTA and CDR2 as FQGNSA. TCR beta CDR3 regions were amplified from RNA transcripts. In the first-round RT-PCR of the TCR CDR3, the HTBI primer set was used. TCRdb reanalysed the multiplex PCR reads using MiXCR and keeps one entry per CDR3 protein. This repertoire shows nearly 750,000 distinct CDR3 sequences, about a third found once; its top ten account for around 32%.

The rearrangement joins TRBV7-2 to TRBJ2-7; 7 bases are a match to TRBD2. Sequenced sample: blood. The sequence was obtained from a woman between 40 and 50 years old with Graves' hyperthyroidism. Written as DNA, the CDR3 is TGTGCCAGCACCCTATCGTTGGCGGGAGCGCTCGAGCAGTACTTC. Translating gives CASTLSLAGALEQYF.